Reported below is one T cell receptor beta chain. Its antigen is currently unknown. V lost 4 bases, J lost 5 bases, and 8 bases lay in between. CDR1 MNHEY and CDR2 SMNVEV come from the germline V gene (reference sequence). The CDR3 spans 12 residues. Repertoires were generated with immunoSEQ multiplex PCR, while TCRdb's copy carries only in-frame clones and drops some. This sample yields roughly 11,000 clones, of which approximately 80% are seen a single time; under 9.5% belongs to the top ten. The sample belongs to a study of OX40 agonist ivuxolimab in advanced cancers. General study points: Expanded clones tended on average to be more numerous among CD8+ T cells than CD4+.

This TCR was recovered from an adult with an advanced solid tumor such as melanoma, head and neck, liver or kidney cancer. V gene TRBV27 combines with J gene TRBJ1-2; weak D call: TRBD1 (5 bases). Sequenced material: CD4+ or CD8+ T cells sorted from blood, taken in a trial of the OX40 agonist ivuxolimab. Written as DNA, the CDR3 is TGTGCCAGCAGTTCGCGGGGGTATGGCTACACCTTC. It codes for CASSSRGYGYTF.